These 24 T cell receptor beta chains were all obtained from the same sample, sequenced in a study of OX40 agonist ivuxolimab in advanced cancers. Profiled with immunoSEQ multiplex PCR; TCRdb holds only in-frame clones, not every one. The table includes under 110,000 clones, 90% detected once. Specimen: CD4+ or CD8+ T cells sorted from blood, collected in a trial of the OX40 agonist ivuxolimab. The receptor set was obtained from an adult with an advanced solid tumor such as melanoma, head and neck, liver or kidney cancer.

This clone appeared once. The chain carries TRBV5-1 and TRBJ2-7, with 12 bases that match TRBD2. Germline V gene lookup returns CDR1 SGHRS and CDR2 YFSETQ. V shed 1 base, J shed 5 bases, and the junction held 7 bases outside the gene matches. The CDR3 contains 16 residues. Written as DNA, the CDR3 is TGCGCCAGCAGCTTGAACCTAGCGGGGGGGCTCGACGAGCAGTACTTC. Translation: CASSLNLAGGLDEQYF.

The chain carries TRBV5-6 and TRBJ2-7, with 7 bases lining up with TRBD1. The CDR3 spans 15 residues. V was pared by 4 bases and J by 3 bases, with 10 bases of the junction left unmatched. Germline values: CDR1 SGHDT, CDR2 YYEEEE. CDR3: CASSLVSGTVYEQYF. CDR3 sequence (DNA): TGTGCCAGCAGCCTGGTCTCCGGGACAGTCTACGAGCAGTACTTC.

J is TRBJ1-1 and V is TRBV19; 7 positions match TRBD1. Germline V CDR1 and CDR2: LNHDA, SQIVND (reference sequence). The V and J ends lost 8 bases and 5 bases, in that order; junction bases with no gene match: 8. CDR3 size: 13 residues. In DNA form, the CDR3 reads TGTGCCAGTGGTCCGAGGGGGCGGACTGAAGCTTTCTTT. This gives the protein CASGPRGRTEAFF.

V gene TRBV18 combines with J gene TRBJ2-1, with D unclear. Looked up from germline, CDR1 is KGHSH and CDR2 is LQKENI. V was trimmed by 0 bases and J by 9 bases, leaving 15 bases between them. The CDR3 is 15 residues long. CDR3 nucleotides: TGTGCCAGCTCACCACCAGGATTTCTTAGTGGTGAGCAGTTCTTC. Protein sequence: CASSPPGFLSGEQFF.

The chain recombines TRBV29-1 with TRBJ1-1; no clear D. The CDR3 is 11 amino acids. Germline V gene lookup returns CDR1 SQVTM and CDR2 ANQGSEA. V was shortened by 8 bases and J by 11 bases, with 18 bases between the two germline ends. The CDR3: CSSRDQVRAFF. CDR3 nucleotide sequence: TGCAGCTCCCGTGACCAAGTCCGGGCTTTCTTT.

This clone was counted only a few times. V gene TRBV19 combines with J gene TRBJ2-1, with D maybe TRBD2 (6 bases). The CDR3 length is 11 residues. Germline CDR1 is LNHDA and CDR2 is SQIVND (reference sequence). V was cut by 9 bases and J by 6 bases, with 9 bases left in between. CDR3 bases: TGTGCCAGCGGGGGTGTCAATGAGCAGTTCTTC. Translating it yields CASGGVNEQFF. The variable domain in full, completed from reference TRBV19 and TRBJ2-1, reads DGGITQSPKYLFRKEGQNVTLSCEQNLNHDAMYWYRQDPGQGLRLIYYSQIVNDFQKGDIAEGYSVSREKKESFPLTVTSAQKNPTAFYLCASGGVNEQFFGPGTRLTVL.

On this clone itself: This CDR3 is also generated by other DNA sequences in the sample. The chain uses TRBV7-2 and TRBJ2-7, with D perhaps matching TRBD2 (6 bases). The V gene lost 5 bases and the J gene lost 2 bases, with 19 bases spanning the gap. Germline V gene lookup returns CDR1 SGHTA and CDR2 FQGNSA. This CDR3 spans 16 amino acids. The DNA of the CDR3 is TGTGCCAGCAGCAAAGGAGGGGCGGGCGGCCCCTACGAGCAGTACTTC. This encodes CASSKGGAGGPYEQYF.

The chain uses TRBV7-8 and TRBJ2-2; TRBD1 is a possible D gene (6 bases). Germline values: CDR1 SGHVS, CDR2 FQNEAQ. This CDR3 has 13 residues. Trimming took 4 bases from V and 5 from J, leaving 8 bases between them. The CDR3 loop is CASSSRGTGELFF. The CDR3, as DNA: TGTGCCAGCAGCTCTAGGGGGACCGGGGAGCTGTTTTTT.

The V gene is TRBV10-3, the J gene TRBJ2-7, with TRBD1 identical over 8 bases. The V gene end was trimmed by 6 bases and the J gene end by 6 bases; junction bases not matched to a gene: 13. There are 15 residues in the CDR3. Germline assignment: CDR1 ENHRY and CDR2 SYGVKD. CDR3 bases: TGTGCCATCAGCGACAACCGGGACAGGTATGGCGAGCAGTACTTC. Translated: CAISDNRDRYGEQYF.

The rearrangement joins TRBV21-1 to TRBJ2-7; the table's D gene call, TRBD2, was not cross checked with the DNA. TRBV21-1 counts as a pseudogene. This CDR3 spans 17 amino acids. CDR3 residues: CASSKITRGRDSYEQYF. CDR3 nucleotide sequence: TGTGCCAGCAGCAAAATTACGCGGGGGAGAGATTCCTACGAGCAGTACTTC.

The V and J genes are TRBV5-4 and TRBJ2-7; 7 bases match TRBD1. Germline lookup yields CDR1 SGHNT and CDR2 YYREEE (reference sequence). V gave up 5 bases and J gave up 2 bases; unmatched junction bases: 13. The CDR3 has 16 amino acids. The CDR3 nucleotides are TGTGCCAGCAGTCCTGGTGGGGACAGCTCCACCTACGAGCAGTACTTC. Translation gives CASSPGGDSSTYEQYF.

This chain connects TRBV29-1 to TRBJ1-1; 7 bases agree with TRBD1. This CDR3 has 12 amino acids. From germline, CDR1 is SQVTM and CDR2 ANQGSEA. V shed 3 bases and J 3 bases; nucleotides not matched to a gene: 1. The CDR3 is CSVDGQDTEAFF. The DNA of the CDR3 is TGCAGCGTTGACGGACAGGACACTGAAGCTTTCTTT.

This chain links TRBV7-8 with TRBJ1-6, with a possible D match to TRBD1 (5 bases). The CDR3 runs to 15 residues. Germline CDR1 reads SGHVS; CDR2 reads FQNEAQ. Trimming pared 1 base from V and 7 bases from J, leaving 11 bases between. The CDR3 DNA sequence: TGTGCCAGCAGCTTAGGGGCAGGGTGGAATTCACCCCTCCACTTT. The encoded protein is CASSLGAGWNSPLHF.

The J gene is TRBJ2-7, the V gene TRBV19; a possible D gene is TRBD2 (5 bases). The V end was cut by 4 bases, the J end by 2 bases, with 15 bases between. Germline V CDR1 and CDR2: LNHDA, SQIVND (reference sequence). The CDR3 covers 15 residues. DNA for the CDR3: TGTGCCAGTAGTACCTCCCCCCCGGGGACCTACGAGCAGTACTTC. Its translation is CASSTSPPGTYEQYF.

The J gene is TRBJ2-3, the V gene TRBV6-1; tentatively, D is TRBD1 (5 bases). Trimming took 6 bases from V and 4 from J, leaving 14 bases between them. Germline CDR1 and CDR2: MNHNS and SASEGT. The CDR3 spans 14 residues. CDR3 protein: CASRGQIFPDTQYF. The DNA of the CDR3 is TGTGCCAGCAGGGGGCAAATCTTCCCAGATACGCAGTATTTT.

This sequence joins TRBV7-2 and TRBJ2-2; 7 bases are a match to TRBD2. Germline V lookup: CDR1 SGHTA, CDR2 FQGNSA. The CDR3 runs 16 residues. V gave up 1 base and J gave up 1 base; unmatched junction bases: 3. The CDR3 spells CASSLVPSGNTGELFF. DNA of the CDR3: TGTGCCAGCAGCTTAGTACCTAGCGGGAACACCGGGGAGCTGTTTTTT.

V is TRBV6-1 and J is TRBJ1-2, with a tentative D call TRBD1 (5 bases). The length of the CDR3 is 14 residues. Germline lookup yields CDR1 MNHNS and CDR2 SASEGT. V was pared by 6 bases and J by 8 bases, with 19 bases between. This chain's CDR3 is CASSGLGEGGGYTF. The CDR3 DNA sequence: TGTGCCAGCAGCGGTTTAGGGGAGGGCGGAGGCTACACCTTC.

In DNA, the CDR3 is TGTGCCTGGAGTGGGGGAGGGAGGACCAATTCACCCCTCCACTTT. It encodes CAWSGGGRTNSPLHF. The chain uses TRBV30 and TRBJ1-6; D remains unclear. This CDR3 is 15 amino acids long. The germline CDR1 and CDR2 sequences are GTSNPN and SVGIG (reference sequence). V lost 1 base and J lost 7, with 14 bases in between.

The chain employs TRBV6-5 and TRBJ2-7; D uncertain. The V and J ends lost 6 bases and 12 bases respectively, with 15 bases between them. This CDR3 comprises 11 residues. Germline V lookup: CDR1 MNHEY, CDR2 SVGAGI. The CDR3, as DNA: TGTGCCAGCAGATCTAATAGTCGGCTGTACTTC. Translation: CASRSNSRLYF.

The rearrangement uses TRBV7-9 and TRBJ1-6; perhaps TRBD1 as D (5 bases). This CDR3 comprises 15 residues. Germline loops: CDR1 SEHNR, CDR2 FQNEAQ (reference sequence). Trimming took off 1 base at V and 5 bases at J, with 9 bases between the two ends. The CDR3 sequence: CASSLGGNNNSPLHF. Here the CDR3 DNA reads TGTGCCAGCAGCTTAGGGGGGAATAATAATTCACCCCTCCACTTT.

The chain carries TRBV7-2 and TRBJ1-3; D not resolved. V gave up 1 base and J gave up 0 bases, with 10 bases separating them. Germline V gene data show CDR1 as SGHTA and CDR2 as FQGNSA. The length of the CDR3 is 16 residues. In nucleotides, the CDR3 is TGTGCCAGCAGCTTAGTTAGCCAACTCTCTGGAAACACCATATATTTT. Its protein is CASSLVSQLSGNTIYF.

The chain has TRBV29-1 and TRBJ1-1; TRBD1 matches at 7 bases. The CDR3 is made up of 12 amino acids. Germline CDR1 reads SQVTM; CDR2 reads ANQGSEA. V gave up 6 bases and J gave up 3 bases; unmatched junction bases: 4. CDR3 amino acids: CSVRQGDTEAFF. CDR3 in DNA: TGCAGCGTCCGACAGGGAGACACTGAAGCTTTCTTT.

The chain links TRBV7-6 to TRBJ2-6; the D is unclear. The CDR3 is 16 residues long. Germline V gene sequence: CDR1 SGHVS, CDR2 FNYEAQ. V lost 4 bases and J lost 0, with 10 bases in between. In nucleotides, the CDR3 is TGTGCCAGCAGCTCCCTCTCGAACTCTGGGGCCAACGTCCTGACTTTC. This codes for CASSSLSNSGANVLTF.

The V gene is TRBV19, the J gene TRBJ2-5; D possibly matches TRBD1 or TRBD2 (6 bases each). V was clipped by 6 bases and J by 5 bases, with 10 bases between them. CDR1 and CDR2 (germline): LNHDA, SQIVND (reference sequence). The CDR3 extends over 12 amino acids. The CDR3 DNA reads TGTGCCAGTAGCCGGGGGCCGGAGACCCAGTACTTC. This sequence encodes CASSRGPETQYF.